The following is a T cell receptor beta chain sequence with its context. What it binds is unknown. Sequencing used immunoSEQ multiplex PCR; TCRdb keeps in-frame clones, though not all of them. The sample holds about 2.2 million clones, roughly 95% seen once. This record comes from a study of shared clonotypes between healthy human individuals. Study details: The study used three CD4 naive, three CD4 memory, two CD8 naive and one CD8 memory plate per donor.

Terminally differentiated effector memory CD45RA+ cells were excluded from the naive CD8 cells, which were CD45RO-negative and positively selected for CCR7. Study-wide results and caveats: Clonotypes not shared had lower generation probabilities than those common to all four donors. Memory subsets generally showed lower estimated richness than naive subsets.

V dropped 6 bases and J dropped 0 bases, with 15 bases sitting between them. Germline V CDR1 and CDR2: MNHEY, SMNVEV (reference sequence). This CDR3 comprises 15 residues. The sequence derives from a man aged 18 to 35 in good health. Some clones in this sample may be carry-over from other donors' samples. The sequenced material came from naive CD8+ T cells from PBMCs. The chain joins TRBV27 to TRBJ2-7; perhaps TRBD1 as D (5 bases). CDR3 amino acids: CASSPDRASSYEQYF. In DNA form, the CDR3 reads TGTGCCAGCAGCCCTGACAGAGCGAGCTCCTACGAGCAGTACTTC.